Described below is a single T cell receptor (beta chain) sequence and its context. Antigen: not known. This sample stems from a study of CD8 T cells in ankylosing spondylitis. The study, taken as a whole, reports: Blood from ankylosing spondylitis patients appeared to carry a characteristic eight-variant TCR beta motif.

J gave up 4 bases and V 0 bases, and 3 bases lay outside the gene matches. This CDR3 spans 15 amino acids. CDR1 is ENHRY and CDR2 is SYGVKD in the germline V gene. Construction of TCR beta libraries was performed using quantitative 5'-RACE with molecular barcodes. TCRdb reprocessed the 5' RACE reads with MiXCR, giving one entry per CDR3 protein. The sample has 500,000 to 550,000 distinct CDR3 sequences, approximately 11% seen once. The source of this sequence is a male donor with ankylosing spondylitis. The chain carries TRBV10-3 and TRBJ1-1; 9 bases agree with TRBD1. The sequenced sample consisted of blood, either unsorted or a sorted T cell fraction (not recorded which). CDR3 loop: CAISESRQGGTEAFF. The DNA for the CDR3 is TGTGCCATCAGTGAGTCGAGACAGGGGGGCACTGAAGCTTTCTTT.